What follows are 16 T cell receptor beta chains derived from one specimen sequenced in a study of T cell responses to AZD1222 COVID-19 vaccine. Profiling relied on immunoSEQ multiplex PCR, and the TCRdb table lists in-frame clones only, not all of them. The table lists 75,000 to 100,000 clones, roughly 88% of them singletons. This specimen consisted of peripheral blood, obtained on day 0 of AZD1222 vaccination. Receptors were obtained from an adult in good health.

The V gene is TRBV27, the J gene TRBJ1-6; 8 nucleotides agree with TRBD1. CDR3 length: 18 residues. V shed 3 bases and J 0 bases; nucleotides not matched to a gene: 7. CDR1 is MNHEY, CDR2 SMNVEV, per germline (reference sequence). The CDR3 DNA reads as TGTGCCAGCAGTTTGCAGGGGGCCAGGAGCTCCTATAATTCACCCCTCCACTTT. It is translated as CASSLQGARSSYNSPLHF.

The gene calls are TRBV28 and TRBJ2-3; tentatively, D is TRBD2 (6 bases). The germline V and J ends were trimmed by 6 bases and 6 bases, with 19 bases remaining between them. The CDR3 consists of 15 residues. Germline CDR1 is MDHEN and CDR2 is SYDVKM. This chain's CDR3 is CASSAGLSSLDTQYF. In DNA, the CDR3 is TGTGCCAGCAGCGCGGGACTTAGTTCTCTGGATACGCAGTATTTT.

The CDR3 region is CSADRVTDYGYTF. The CDR3 nucleotides read TGCAGCGCTGACAGGGTCACGGATTATGGCTACACCTTC. V gene TRBV29-1 combines with J gene TRBJ1-2, with 7 bases fitting TRBD1. The germline V gene has CDR1 SQVTM and CDR2 ANQGSEA. This CDR3 contains 13 residues. V lost 7 bases, J lost 5 bases, and 10 bases stayed unmatched.

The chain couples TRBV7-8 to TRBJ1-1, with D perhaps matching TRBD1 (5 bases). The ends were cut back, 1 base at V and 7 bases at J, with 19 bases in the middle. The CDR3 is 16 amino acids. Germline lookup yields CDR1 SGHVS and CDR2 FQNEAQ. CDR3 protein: CASSLVAGQGSFEAFF. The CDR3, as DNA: TGTGCCAGCAGCTTAGTTGCCGGGCAGGGTAGCTTTGAAGCTTTCTTT.

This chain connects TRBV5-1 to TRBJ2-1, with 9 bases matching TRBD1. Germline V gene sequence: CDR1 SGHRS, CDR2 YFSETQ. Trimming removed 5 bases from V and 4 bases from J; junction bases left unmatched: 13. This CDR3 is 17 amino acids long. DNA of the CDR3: TGCGCCAGCAGTCGCCGGACAGGGGAGTTTCCTTACAATGAGCAGTTCTTC. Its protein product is CASSRRTGEFPYNEQFF. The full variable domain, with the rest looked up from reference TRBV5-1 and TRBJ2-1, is KAGVTQTPRYLIKTRGQQVTLSCSPISGHRSVSWYQQTPGQGLQFLFEYFSETQRNKGNFPGRFSGRQFSNSRSEMNVSTLELGDSALYLCASSRRTGEFPYNEQFFGPGTRLTVL.

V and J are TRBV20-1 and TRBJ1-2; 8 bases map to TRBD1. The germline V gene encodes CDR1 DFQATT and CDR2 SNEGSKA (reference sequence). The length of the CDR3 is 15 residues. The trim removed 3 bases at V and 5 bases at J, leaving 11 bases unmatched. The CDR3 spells CSASTYRGNIYGYTF. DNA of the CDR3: TGCAGTGCTAGTACCTACAGGGGGAACATTTATGGCTACACCTTC.

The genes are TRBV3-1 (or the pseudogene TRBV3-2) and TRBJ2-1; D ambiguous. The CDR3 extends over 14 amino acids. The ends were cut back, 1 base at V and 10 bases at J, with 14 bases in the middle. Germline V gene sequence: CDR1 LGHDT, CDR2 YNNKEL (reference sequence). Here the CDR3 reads CASSQGRAPREQFF. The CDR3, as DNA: TGTGCCAGCAGCCAAGGTCGGGCGCCGCGAGAGCAGTTCTTC.

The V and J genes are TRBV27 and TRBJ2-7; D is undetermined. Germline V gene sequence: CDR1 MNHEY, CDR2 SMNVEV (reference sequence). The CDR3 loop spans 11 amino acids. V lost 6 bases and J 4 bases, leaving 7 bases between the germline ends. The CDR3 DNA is TGTGCCAGCAGAGTTGGTTACGAGCAGTACTTC. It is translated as CASRVGYEQYF.

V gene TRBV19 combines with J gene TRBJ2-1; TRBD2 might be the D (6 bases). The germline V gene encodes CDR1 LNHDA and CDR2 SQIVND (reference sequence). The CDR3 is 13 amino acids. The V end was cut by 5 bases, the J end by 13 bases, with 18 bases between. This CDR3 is CASSLRLGKGQFF. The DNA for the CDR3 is TGTGCCAGTAGTCTTCGACTAGGAAAAGGTCAGTTCTTC.

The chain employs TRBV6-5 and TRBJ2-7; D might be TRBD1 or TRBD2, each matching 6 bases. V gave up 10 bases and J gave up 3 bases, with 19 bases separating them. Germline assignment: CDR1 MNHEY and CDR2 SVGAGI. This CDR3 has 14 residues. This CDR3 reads CATSGGGINYEQYF. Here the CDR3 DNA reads TGTGCCACATCCGGGGGCGGGATAAACTACGAGCAGTACTTC.

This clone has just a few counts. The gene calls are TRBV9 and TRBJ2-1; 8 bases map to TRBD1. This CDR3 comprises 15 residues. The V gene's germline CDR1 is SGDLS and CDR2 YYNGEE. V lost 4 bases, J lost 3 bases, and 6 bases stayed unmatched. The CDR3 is CASSPTGEVYNEQFF. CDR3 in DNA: TGTGCCAGCAGCCCGACAGGGGAAGTCTACAATGAGCAGTTCTTC. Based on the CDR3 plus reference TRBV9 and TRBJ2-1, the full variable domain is DSGVTQTPKHLITATGQRVTLRCSPRSGDLSVYWYQQSLDQGLQFLIQYYNGEERAKGNILERFSAQQFPDLHSELNLSSLELGDSALYFCASSPTGEVYNEQFFGPGTRLTVL.

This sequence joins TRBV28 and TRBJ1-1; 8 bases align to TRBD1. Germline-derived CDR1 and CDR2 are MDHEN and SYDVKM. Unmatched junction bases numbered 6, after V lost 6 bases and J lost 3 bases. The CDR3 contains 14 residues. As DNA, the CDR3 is TGTGCCAGCAGCCTGGGACAGGTCGACACTGAAGCTTTCTTT. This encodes CASSLGQVDTEAFF.

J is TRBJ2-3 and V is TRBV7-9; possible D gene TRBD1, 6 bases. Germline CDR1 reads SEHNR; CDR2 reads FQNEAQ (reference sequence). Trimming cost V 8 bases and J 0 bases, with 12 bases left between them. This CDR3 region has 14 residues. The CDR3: CASAWDTSTDTQYF. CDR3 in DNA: TGTGCCAGCGCGTGGGACACTAGCACAGATACGCAGTATTTT.

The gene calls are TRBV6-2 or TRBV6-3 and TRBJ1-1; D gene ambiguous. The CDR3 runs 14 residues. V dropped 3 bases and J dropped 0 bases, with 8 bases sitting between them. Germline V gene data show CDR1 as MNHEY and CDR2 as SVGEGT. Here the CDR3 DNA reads TGTGCCAGCAGTTATACGGTAGTGAACACTGAAGCTTTCTTT. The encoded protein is CASSYTVVNTEAFF.

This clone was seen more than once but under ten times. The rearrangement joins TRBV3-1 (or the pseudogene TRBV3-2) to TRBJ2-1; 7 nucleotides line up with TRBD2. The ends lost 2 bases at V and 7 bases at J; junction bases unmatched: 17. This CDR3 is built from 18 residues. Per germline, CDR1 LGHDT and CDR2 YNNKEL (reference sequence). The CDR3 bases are TGTGCCAGCAGCCAATTGGGGAGGGGACGGGGAACATGGAATGAGCAGTTCTTC. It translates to CASSQLGRGRGTWNEQFF.

The CDR3 loop is CASSLYRSSYNSPLHF. CDR3 coding DNA: TGTGCCAGCAGCTTGTACAGGAGCTCCTATAATTCACCCCTCCACTTT. The J gene is TRBJ1-6, the V gene TRBV5-8, with a weak D call TRBD1 (5 bases). This CDR3 comprises 16 residues. Germline V gene sequence: CDR1 SGHTS, CDR2 YDEGEE. V shed 1 base and J shed 0 bases, with 8 bases lying between them.